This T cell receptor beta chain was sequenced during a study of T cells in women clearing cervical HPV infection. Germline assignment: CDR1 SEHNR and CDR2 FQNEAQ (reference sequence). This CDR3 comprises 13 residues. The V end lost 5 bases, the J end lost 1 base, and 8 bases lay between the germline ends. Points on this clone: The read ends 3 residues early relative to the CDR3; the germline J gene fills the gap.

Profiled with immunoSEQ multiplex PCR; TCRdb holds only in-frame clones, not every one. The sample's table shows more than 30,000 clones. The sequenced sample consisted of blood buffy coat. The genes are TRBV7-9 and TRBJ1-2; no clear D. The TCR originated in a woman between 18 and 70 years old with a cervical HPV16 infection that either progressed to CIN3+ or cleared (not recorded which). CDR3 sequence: CASSREINYGYTF. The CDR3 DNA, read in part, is TGTGCCAGCAGCCGCGAAATTAACTATGGC.